Sequencing of this T cell receptor (beta chain) was carried out in a study of cytomegalovirus exposure and HLA in healthy donors. The study's findings and limits: The investigators catalogued 150 to 200 TCR beta chains as cytomegalovirus-associated.

13 Jbeta primers and 60 Vbeta primers were used for the PCR. Profiling relied on immunoSEQ multiplex PCR, and the TCRdb table lists in-frame clones only, not all of them. The sample yields some 190,000 clones, 65% to 85% seen once. Note on this clone: Its cognate antigen is unknown.

Germline CDR1 SGHNT, CDR2 YENEEA. The CDR3 has 15 residues. The V and J ends lost 0 bases and 6 bases, in that order; junction bases with no gene match: 5. The rearrangement uses TRBV11-3 and TRBJ2-1, with 7 bases matching TRBD2. The sequenced material came from PBMCs. This TCR was sampled from a man aged 35 to 55 in good health and CMV-seropositive. The CDR3 loop reads CASSLEGGTFNEQFF. CDR3 nucleotide sequence: TGTGCCAGCAGCTTAGAGGGAGGGACTTTCAATGAGCAGTTCTTC.